This TCR beta chain was profiled in a study of blood T cell repertoires in COVID-19. Participants reported their clinical history, and cohort assignment relied on those reports. Recovery among Cohort 3 donors was established by two negative PCRs, clearance, or symptom resolution. The junction had 18 bases not matched to a gene; V was cut back by 2 bases and J by 5 bases. Looked up from germline, CDR1 is SGHRS and CDR2 is YFSETQ. The CDR3 has 18 residues. Original handling: Estimation of nucleated cell counts relied on the amplification of reference gene primers. Libraries were prepared by immunoSEQ multiplex PCR; TCRdb keeps only in-frame clonotypes and omits some of them. That table supplies the V and J calls and clone size; D and trimming were determined from the DNA. The sample includes more than 150,000 clones, approximately 80% of them seen just once.

V usage is TRBV5-1 and J usage is TRBJ2-5; 7 nucleotides agree with TRBD1. The receptor was derived from a man aged 45-65 years who had recovered from COVID-19. The sequencing input was PBMCs or T cells enriched from blood (not recorded which). This CDR3 is CASSLEPGGQAWMETQYF. CDR3 bases: TGCGCCAGCAGCTTAGAGCCAGGAGGACAGGCATGGATGGAGACCCAGTACTTC.